This entry lists 13 T cell receptor beta chains sequenced from one sample in a study of T cell responses to AZD1222 COVID-19 vaccine. The data were produced by immunoSEQ multiplex PCR, yet TCRdb's version contains in-frame clones alone and is incomplete. The repertoire holds roughly 120,000 clones, with 70% to 90% as singletons. The material sequenced was peripheral blood, taken on day 0 of MenACWY control vaccination. All receptors derive from an adult in good health.

The chain is built from TRBV19 and TRBJ1-2; the match to TRBD1 covers 7 bases. V shed 4 bases, J shed 4 bases, and the junction held 6 bases outside the gene matches. The CDR3 covers 14 residues. The germline V gene has CDR1 LNHDA and CDR2 SQIVND (reference sequence). CDR3 amino acids: CASSTGTEFYGYTF. The CDR3 region has the DNA TGTGCCAGTAGTACCGGGACAGAATTCTATGGCTACACCTTC.

In this sample, this clone turned up once. The chain is built from TRBV7-6 and TRBJ2-1; TRBD2 matches at 7 bases. Germline CDR1 and CDR2: SGHVS and FNYEAQ. The CDR3 is made up of 16 amino acids. V trimming: 5 bases; J trimming: 10 bases; junction bases outside the gene matches: 17. The CDR3 spells CASSPGGSLTGWEQFF. The DNA for the CDR3 is TGTGCCAGCAGCCCCGGGGGGAGCCTAACGGGGTGGGAGCAGTTCTTC.

This clone has only one observation. The chain has TRBV5-4 and TRBJ1-4, with 9 bases matching TRBD1. The CDR3 runs to 15 residues. Unmatched junction bases numbered 9, after V lost 4 bases and J lost 8 bases. The germline CDR1 and CDR2 sequences are SGHNT and YYREEE (reference sequence). The CDR3 DNA reads as TGTGCCAGCAGCATGAGGACAGGGGAGTCGGAAAAACTGTTTTTT. This encodes CASSMRTGESEKLFF.

The rearrangement uses TRBV5-1 and TRBJ2-1; D is unresolved. Deletions cut 0 bases from V and 5 bases from J, with 9 bases between. Germline V gene data show CDR1 as SGHRS and CDR2 as YFSETQ. This CDR3 region has 14 residues. The CDR3 spells CASSLAGRHNEQFF. CDR3 nucleotide sequence: TGCGCCAGCAGCTTGGCCGGAAGACACAATGAGCAGTTCTTC.

J is TRBJ1-4 and V is TRBV4-2; the match to TRBD1 covers 9 bases. The ends lost 4 bases at V and 4 bases at J; junction bases unmatched: 4. This CDR3 has 15 amino acids. Germline V gene data show CDR1 as LGHNA and CDR2 as YNFKEQ. In nucleotides, the CDR3 is TGTGCCAGCAGCCGACAGGGGGAAGGTAATGAAAAACTGTTTTTT. It translates to CASSRQGEGNEKLFF.

This clone was seen only once. The V call is TRBV3-1 (or the pseudogene TRBV3-2), the J call TRBJ1-3, with 9 bases identical to TRBD1. Germline V CDR1 and CDR2: LGHDT, YNNKEL (reference sequence). V was pared by 2 bases and J by 8 bases, with 7 bases of the junction left unmatched. This CDR3 comprises 15 residues. CDR3 sequence reads: CASSQPGTGNDTIYF. Here the CDR3 DNA reads TGTGCCAGCAGCCAACCCGGGACAGGGAACGACACCATATATTTT.

This clone came up a few times. The chain carries TRBV27 and TRBJ2-2, with D perhaps matching TRBD1 (6 bases). CDR3 length: 15 residues. CDR1 MNHEY and CDR2 SMNVEV come from the germline V gene (reference sequence). Between the trimmed V and J ends, which lost 2 bases and 4 bases, there was a span of 11 bases. CDR3 nucleotides: TGTGCCAGCAGTTTACAGGACAGTTTCACCGGGGAGCTGTTTTTT. Translation gives CASSLQDSFTGELFF.

This clone was detected once. The chain employs TRBV5-4 and TRBJ2-7; no reliable D call. The CDR3 covers 17 residues. Between the trimmed V and J ends, which lost 0 bases and 2 bases, there was a span of 18 bases. Germline loops: CDR1 SGHNT, CDR2 YYREEE (reference sequence). The CDR3 bases are TGTGCCAGCAGCTTGGGTACTGCTGGGCAGATCCCCTACGAGCAGTACTTC. Translation gives CASSLGTAGQIPYEQYF.

This clone appeared a single time. The chain carries TRBV28 and TRBJ2-2, with TRBD2 identical over 10 bases. Germline values: CDR1 MDHEN, CDR2 SYDVKM. V gave up 4 bases and J gave up 5 bases; unmatched junction bases: 4. There are 15 residues in the CDR3. The CDR3 region is CASSSSGGVTGELFF. The CDR3 coding sequence is TGTGCCAGCAGTTCCAGCGGGGGGGTGACCGGGGAGCTGTTTTTT.

This clone is a singleton in its sample. This rearrangement joins TRBV3-1 (or the pseudogene TRBV3-2) to TRBJ1-1; no clear D gene. The ends were cut back, 0 bases at V and 3 bases at J, with 8 bases in the middle. Germline CDR1 is LGHDT and CDR2 is YNNKEL (reference sequence). This CDR3 contains 14 residues. The CDR3 DNA reads as TGTGCCAGCAGCCAAGATGAAGGGCACACTGAAGCTTTCTTT. It codes for CASSQDEGHTEAFF.

This clone has only one observation. This chain joins TRBV4-3 and TRBJ1-4; 7 bases fit TRBD1. The CDR3 covers 17 residues. V lost 3 bases, J lost 5 bases, and 12 bases stayed unmatched. Germline CDR1 is LGHNA and CDR2 is YSLEER. CDR3 nucleotides: TGCGCCAGCAGCCACCTCAGACCGAGGGGGCCGAATGAAAAACTGTTTTTT. This gives the protein CASSHLRPRGPNEKLFF.

Here the CDR3 reads CASSLSRGDGYTF. As DNA, the CDR3 is TGTGCCAGCAGCTTGAGCAGGGGAGATGGCTACACCTTC. The V and J genes are TRBV25-1 and TRBJ1-2; D is perhaps TRBD1 (6 bases). Germline CDR1 is MGHDK and CDR2 is SYGVNS. Trimming took 6 bases from V and 6 from J, leaving 14 bases between them. The CDR3 covers 13 residues.

This chain uses TRBV6-5 with TRBJ1-1, with 8 bases aligning to TRBD1. Germline CDR1 is MNHEY and CDR2 is SVGAGI. The V segment lost 6 bases and the J segment 1 base; nucleotides outside the gene matches: 4. The CDR3 has 14 amino acids. CDR3 in amino acids: CASSRDRSNTEAFF. The CDR3 DNA reads TGTGCCAGCAGCCGGGACAGGTCGAACACTGAAGCTTTCTTT.